This T cell receptor (beta chain) was sequenced during a study of T-cell memory formation after mild COVID-19. Study as a whole: Among the donors, TCR clusters were largely specific to each donor.

As regards this clonotype: As yet, its antigen is unknown.

Whole-study findings and limits: Contracting clones localized mainly to CM and EM when CD4+ and mainly to EMRA when CD8+.

Constant-segment primers and 5'RACE yielded cDNA libraries for TCR alpha and TCR beta, each carrying sample barcodes and UMIs. Using its own MiXCR run on the 5' RACE reads, TCRdb lists one record per CDR3 protein. The profile shows 180,000 or so distinct CDR3 sequences, more than 9% of them singletons. This clonotype was sampled from a man between 18 and 35 years old who had mild COVID-19 (a few samples of this study predate the infection). Cell type and time point are not known. The specimen was PBMCs or a T cell subset sorted from them (not recorded which).

The CDR3 DNA reads as TGCGCCAGCAGCCAGGCGGGGGCCAGGAAGACCCAGTACTTC. Residues: CASSQAGARKTQYF. The gene calls are TRBV4-1 and TRBJ2-5; TRBD2 is a possible D gene (7 bases). The germline gives CDR1 MGHRA, CDR2 YSYEKL. The germline V and J ends were trimmed by 3 bases and 6 bases, with 14 bases remaining between them. The CDR3 sequence is 14 residues long.